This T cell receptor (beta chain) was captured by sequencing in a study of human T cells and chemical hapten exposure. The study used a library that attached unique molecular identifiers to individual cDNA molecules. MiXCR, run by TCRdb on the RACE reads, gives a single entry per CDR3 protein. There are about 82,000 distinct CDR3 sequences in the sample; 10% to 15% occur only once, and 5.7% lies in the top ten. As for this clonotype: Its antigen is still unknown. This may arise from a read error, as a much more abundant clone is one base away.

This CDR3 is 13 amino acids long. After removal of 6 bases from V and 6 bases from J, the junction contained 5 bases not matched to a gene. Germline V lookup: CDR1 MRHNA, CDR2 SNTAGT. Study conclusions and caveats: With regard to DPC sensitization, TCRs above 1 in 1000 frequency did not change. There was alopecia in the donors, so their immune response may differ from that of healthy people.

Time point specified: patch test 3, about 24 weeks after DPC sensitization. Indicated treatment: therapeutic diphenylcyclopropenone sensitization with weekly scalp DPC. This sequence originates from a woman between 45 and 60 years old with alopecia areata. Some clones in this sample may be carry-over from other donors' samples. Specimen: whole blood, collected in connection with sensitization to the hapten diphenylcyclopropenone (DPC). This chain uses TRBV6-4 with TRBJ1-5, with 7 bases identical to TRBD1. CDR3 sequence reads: CASSRDSGQPQHF. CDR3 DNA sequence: TGTGCCAGCAGCCGGGACAGTGGTCAGCCCCAGCATTTT.